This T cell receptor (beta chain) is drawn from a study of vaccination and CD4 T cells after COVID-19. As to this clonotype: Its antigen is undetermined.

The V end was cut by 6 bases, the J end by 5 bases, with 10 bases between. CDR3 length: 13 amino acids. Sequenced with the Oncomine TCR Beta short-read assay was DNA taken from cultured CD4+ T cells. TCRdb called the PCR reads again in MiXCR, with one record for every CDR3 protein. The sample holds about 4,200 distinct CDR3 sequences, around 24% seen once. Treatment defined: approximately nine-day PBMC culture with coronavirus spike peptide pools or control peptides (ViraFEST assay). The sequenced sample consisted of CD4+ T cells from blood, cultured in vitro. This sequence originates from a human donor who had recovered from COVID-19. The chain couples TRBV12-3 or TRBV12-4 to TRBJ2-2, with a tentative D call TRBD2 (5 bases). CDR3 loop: CASRNEGTGELFF. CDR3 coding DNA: TGTGCCAGCAGAAATGAGGGAACCGGGGAGCTGTTTTTT.